This T cell receptor (beta chain) came from a study of blood T cell repertoires in COVID-19. Study overall: Both acute and convalescent COVID-19 samples were obtained from the United States, Italy and Spain.

Generated by immunoSEQ multiplex PCR, the TCRdb table keeps only in-frame clones and is missing some. The sample records 200,000 to 250,000 clones, less than 85% being singletons. What was sequenced was peripheral blood. The clonotype was recovered from a woman aged 80 or over with active or convalescent COVID-19.

The CDR3 sequence is CASSPNPLDEQFF. The CDR3 region has the DNA TGTGCCAGCAGTCCGAACCCGCTAGATGAGCAGTTCTTC. This chain uses TRBV6-4 with TRBJ2-1; no definite D call. This CDR3 spans 13 amino acids. Germline values: CDR1 MRHNA, CDR2 SNTAGT. The germline V and J ends were trimmed by 5 bases and 8 bases, with 13 bases remaining between them.